These 7 T cell receptor beta chains share one sample of origin, sequenced in a study of T cells after yellow fever vaccination. TCRdb called the 5' RACE reads again in MiXCR, with one record for every CDR3 protein. Among about 170,000 distinct CDR3 sequences, roughly 6.2% were seen once, and the ten largest hold roughly 3%. Sequenced material: CD4+ T cells sorted from PBMCs, taken on the day of the first yellow fever vaccination. Receptors were obtained from a man aged 18-30 years who received the YFV17D yellow fever vaccine.

This clonotype was seen ten or more times. V is TRBV5-5 and J is TRBJ2-5; TRBD1 aligns across 10 bases. The germline V gene encodes CDR1 SGHKS and CDR2 YYEKEE (reference sequence). Trimming cost V 0 bases and J 4 bases; bases outside gene matches: 6. The CDR3 runs 16 residues. CDR3 nucleotide sequence: TGTGCCAGCAGCTTGGCTTTCGGACAGGGGGGAGAGACCCAGTACTTC. It translates to CASSLAFGQGGETQYF.

V is TRBV7-3 and J is TRBJ2-1, with 9 bases identical to TRBD1. The CDR3 is made up of 16 amino acids. J gave up 3 bases and V 6 bases, and 9 bases lay outside the gene matches. Germline-derived CDR1 and CDR2 are SGHTA and FQGTGA. The CDR3 sequence: CASRPTGGSIYNEQFF. In nucleotides, the CDR3 is TGTGCCAGCAGACCTACAGGGGGCAGTATCTACAATGAGCAGTTCTTC.

This clonotype was found a few times. CDR3 region: CASSSPGLNTEAFF. The DNA of the CDR3 is TGTGCCAGCAGTTCCCCAGGGCTGAACACTGAAGCTTTCTTT. This chain links TRBV6-5 with TRBJ1-1; TRBD1 might be the D (5 bases). Trimming pared 4 bases from V and 0 bases from J, leaving 9 bases between. Germline V lookup: CDR1 MNHEY, CDR2 SVGAGI. The CDR3 totals 14 residues.

The rearrangement links TRBV20-1 to TRBJ2-3; D tentatively fits TRBD1 or TRBD2 (5 bases each). The V gene lost 6 bases and the J gene lost 6 bases, with 13 bases spanning the gap. The V gene's germline CDR1 is DFQATT and CDR2 SNEGSKA (reference sequence). The CDR3 spans 12 residues. The CDR3 spells CSAPPGLDTQYF. In DNA, the CDR3 is TGCAGTGCCCCGCCGGGGCTCGATACGCAGTATTTT.

This chain uses TRBV20-1 with TRBJ2-3, with 9 nucleotides matching TRBD2. The germline V gene encodes CDR1 DFQATT and CDR2 SNEGSKA (reference sequence). The CDR3 sequence is 15 residues long. The trim removed 7 bases at V and 6 bases at J, leaving 14 bases unmatched. The chain's CDR3 is CSVSGGAGGLDTQYF. The CDR3, as DNA: TGCAGTGTTTCCGGCGGGGCGGGGGGGCTGGATACGCAGTATTTT.

Ten or more counts support this clonotype. The chain couples TRBV4-1 to TRBJ2-3; the match to TRBD2 covers 7 bases. The CDR3 extends over 14 amino acids. V shed 0 bases, J shed 7 bases, and the junction held 4 bases outside the gene matches. Germline-derived CDR1 and CDR2 are MGHRA and YSYEKL. CDR3 nucleotide sequence: TGCGCCAGCAGCCAAGAAATCGGGAGGAATACGCAGTATTTT. Its protein is CASSQEIGRNTQYF.

Only a few counts were recorded for this clonotype. The gene calls are TRBV5-1 and TRBJ2-3; 8 bases align to TRBD2. Germline V gives CDR1 SGHRS, CDR2 YFSETQ. V was pared by 0 bases and J by 5 bases, with 8 bases of the junction left unmatched. The CDR3 consists of 16 residues. This CDR3 is CASSLEPGLAGDTQYF. Here the CDR3 DNA reads TGCGCCAGCAGCTTGGAACCGGGGCTAGCGGGAGATACGCAGTATTTT.